This T cell receptor beta chain originates from a study of PD-1 blockade in classical Hodgkin lymphoma. Study information: On a schedule of every 2 weeks, patients received nivolumab 3 mg/kg intravenously.

Method: immunoSEQ multiplex PCR; TCRdb's copy keeps in-frame clones and lacks some. This sample has 90,000 to 100,000 clones, with about four fifths found just once. All trial patients relapsed after autologous stem cell transplantation. This CDR3 has 14 amino acids. Per the germline V gene, CDR1 is LNHNV and CDR2 is YYDKDF (reference sequence). Trimming removed 5 bases from V and 5 bases from J; junction bases left unmatched: 2. The J gene is TRBJ2-1, the V gene TRBV15, with 11 bases that match TRBD1. The clonotype was recovered from a human donor with classical Hodgkin lymphoma. Material: peripheral blood mononuclear cells (PBMCs), obtained before the second cycle of nivolumab. CDR3 coding DNA: TGTGCCACCAGCTGGACAGGGGGCAACAATGAGCAGTTCTTC. It specifies CATSWTGGNNEQFF.